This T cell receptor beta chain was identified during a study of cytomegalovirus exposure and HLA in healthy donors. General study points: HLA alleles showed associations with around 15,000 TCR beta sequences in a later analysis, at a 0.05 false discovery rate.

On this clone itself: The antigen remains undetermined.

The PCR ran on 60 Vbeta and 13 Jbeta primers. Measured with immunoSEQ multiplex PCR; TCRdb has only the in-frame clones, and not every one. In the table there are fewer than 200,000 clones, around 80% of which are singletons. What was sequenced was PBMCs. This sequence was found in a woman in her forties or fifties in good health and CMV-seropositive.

The CDR3 spells CASSLSTGQYMVETQYF. CDR3 DNA: TGTGCCAGCAGCCTAAGTACGGGACAGTACATGGTCGAGACCCAGTACTTC. V usage is TRBV7-8 and J usage is TRBJ2-5; 7 positions match TRBD1. Germline V lookup: CDR1 SGHVS, CDR2 FQNEAQ. This CDR3 has 17 amino acids. V was clipped by 5 bases and J by 5 bases; unmatched bases: 17. The variable domain in full, with the rest retrieved from reference TRBV7-8 and TRBJ2-5, is GAGVSQSPRYKVAKRGQDVALRCDPISGHVSLFWYQQALGQGPEFLTYFQNEAQLDKSGLPSDRFFAERPEGSVSTLKIQRTQQEDSAVYLCASSLSTGQYMVETQYFGPGTRLLVL.